One TCR beta chain is described in this entry. These data are taken from a study of blood T cell repertoires in COVID-19. For the study at large: PBMCs, B-cell-depleted T cells, or T cells were the source of the cDNA or gDNA that made up the material.

Original data processing: Reference gene primers were amplified, and this amplification served to estimate nucleated cell counts. Profiling relied on immunoSEQ multiplex PCR, and the TCRdb table lists in-frame clones only, not all of them. The DNA gave D and trimming, while V, J and clone size come from that table. The table records about 260,000 clones, 91% of them present only once. The source is a middle-aged man who had been exposed to COVID-19. Sample: PBMCs or T cells enriched from blood (not recorded which).

The CDR3 sequence is CASGRTGGSYEQYF. CDR3 nucleotide sequence: TGTGCTAGTGGTAGGACAGGGGGATCCTACGAGCAGTACTTC. V is TRBV12-5 and J is TRBJ2-7; 10 positions match TRBD1. The CDR3 is made up of 14 amino acids. CDR1 and CDR2 from the germline V gene are LGHNT and FRNRAP. The V and J ends lost 5 bases and 1 base, in that order; junction bases with no gene match: 2.